Shown below are 25 T cell receptor beta chains from a single sample sequenced in a study of T cell repertoires in cytomegalovirus infection. TCRdb independently ran MiXCR on the reads; one entry per CDR3 protein. The sample includes 55,000 to 85,000 distinct CDR3 sequences, around 3.8% of them seen just once. Sequencing was done on a sample of PBMCs. These TCRs come from a human donor in good health (CMV status not recorded). Some clones in this sample may be carry-over from other donors' samples.

This clonotype was counted many times. The CDR3 bases are TGTGCCAGCAGCTTAGATTCGGGACCCTACGAGCAGTACTTC. This translates into CASSLDSGPYEQYF. This sequence joins TRBV7-6 and TRBJ2-7, with D possibly called TRBD1 or TRBD2 (5 bases each). Trimming stripped 1 base from V and 2 bases from J, with 9 bases between. This CDR3 is 14 amino acids long. CDR1 SGHVS and CDR2 FNYEAQ come from the germline V gene.

This clonotype was detected many times. This rearrangement joins TRBV11-2 to TRBJ2-7; D is unclear. This CDR3 region has 11 residues. V was clipped by 2 bases and J by 6 bases, with 5 bases between them. Germline V lookup: CDR1 SGHAT, CDR2 FQNNGV. The CDR3: CASSLKFEQYF. CDR3 nucleotides: TGTGCCAGCAGCTTAAAGTTCGAGCAGTACTTC.

This clonotype has only a few counts. V usage is TRBV2 and J usage is TRBJ2-6; D is tentatively TRBD1 or TRBD2 (5 bases each). With 0 bases removed from V and 0 bases from J, the gap between germline ends came to 15 bases. This CDR3 region has 19 residues. Germline V gene sequence: CDR1 SNHLY, CDR2 FYNNEI. CDR3: CASSEAAGAKSSGANVLTF. The CDR3 DNA sequence: TGTGCCAGCAGTGAAGCCGCCGGGGCTAAGAGCTCTGGGGCCAACGTCCTGACTTTC.

This clonotype was found many times. This chain links TRBV11-3 with TRBJ2-1; 8 bases line up with TRBD2. The CDR3 loop spans 17 amino acids. The germline V gene has CDR1 SGHNT and CDR2 YENEEA. The junction had 12 bases not matched to a gene; V was cut back by 0 bases and J by 8 bases. CDR3 bases: TGTGCCAGCAGCTTAGAGGCAAGTGGAGCGGGAGTGGATGAGCAGTTCTTC. Translating gives CASSLEASGAGVDEQFF.

This clonotype was seen at least ten times. The chain couples TRBV3-1 to TRBJ2-3, with D uncertain. In germline, CDR1 is LGHDT, CDR2 YNNKEL (reference sequence). Trimming pared 2 bases from V and 6 bases from J, leaving 6 bases between. The CDR3 is 12 residues long. This CDR3 reads CASSQLGDTQYF. CDR3 nucleotide sequence: TGTGCCAGCAGCCAACTGGGGGATACGCAGTATTTT.

This clonotype was recorded many times. This sequence joins TRBV7-9 and TRBJ2-5; perhaps D is TRBD1 or TRBD2 (5 bases each). The V gene lost 5 bases and the J gene lost 0 bases, with 16 bases spanning the gap. This CDR3 region has 16 residues. CDR1 SEHNR and CDR2 FQNEAQ come from the germline V gene (reference sequence). CDR3 nucleotide sequence: TGTGCCAGCAGCACCAGCGGACATTCGTACCAAGAGACCCAGTACTTC. It translates to CASSTSGHSYQETQYF.

This clonotype appeared many times. The chain links TRBV2 to TRBJ1-5; D is perhaps TRBD1 (5 bases). Per the germline V gene, CDR1 is SNHLY and CDR2 is FYNNEI. V lost 1 base and J lost 6, with 16 bases in between. CDR3 length equals 16 residues. This chain's CDR3 is CASSEGPRGTRQPQHF. DNA for the CDR3: TGTGCCAGCAGTGAAGGGCCCCGTGGGACGCGTCAGCCCCAGCATTTT.

This clonotype was seen repeatedly, ten times or more. This chain connects TRBV7-2 to TRBJ1-2; unclear D gene. CDR1 SGHTA and CDR2 FQGNSA come from the germline V gene. The V gene lost 1 base and the J gene lost 0 bases, with 9 bases spanning the gap. This CDR3 comprises 15 residues. CDR3 DNA sequence: TGTGCCAGCAGCTTAGTCTTAACCGCTAACTATGGCTACACCTTC. As protein: CASSLVLTANYGYTF.

This clonotype showed up many times. The gene calls are TRBV7-3 and TRBJ2-3; D call uncertain. Germline assignment: CDR1 SGHTA and CDR2 FQGTGA. The CDR3 covers 13 residues. The V end was cut by 4 bases, the J end by 6 bases, with 11 bases between. The CDR3 is CASSSLGLDTQYF. CDR3 coding DNA: TGTGCCAGCAGCTCCCTCGGCCTTGATACGCAGTATTTT.

This clonotype has at least ten counts. As DNA, the CDR3 is TGTGCCAGCAGCTTGGACCCCCCGAGCGCCAAAAACATTCAGTACTTC. Amino acids: CASSLDPPSAKNIQYF. This chain uses TRBV5-6 with TRBJ2-4; D unclear. The CDR3 is 16 amino acids. V lost 0 bases to trimming and J lost 1 base, with 11 bases between them. Germline-derived CDR1 and CDR2 are SGHDT and YYEEEE.

In this sample, this clonotype turned up many times. The chain combines TRBV27 with TRBJ2-2; D call uncertain. V was clipped by 7 bases and J by 6 bases, with 9 bases between them. This CDR3 has 12 amino acids. Per the germline V gene, CDR1 is MNHEY and CDR2 is SMNVEV (reference sequence). The DNA for the CDR3 is TGTGCCAGCACCGACTTTGCCGGGGAGCTGTTTTTT. Its translation: CASTDFAGELFF.

This clonotype showed up many times. J is TRBJ1-1 and V is TRBV12-3 or TRBV12-4, with D unclear. V was pared by 2 bases and J by 6 bases, with 16 bases between. CDR3 size: 15 residues. CDR3: CASSLIRPLGAEAFF. CDR3 in DNA: TGTGCCAGCAGTTTAATTAGGCCTCTGGGTGCTGAAGCTTTCTTT.

This clonotype was picked up many times. The DNA for the CDR3 is TGTGCCAGCAGTTTAATCGAGGGTATGAACACTGAAGCTTTCTTT. Translating gives CASSLIEGMNTEAFF. This chain links TRBV28 with TRBJ1-1; D unclear. Germline-derived CDR1 and CDR2 are MDHEN and SYDVKM. The CDR3 is 15 amino acids. Trimming shortened V by 2 bases and J by 0 bases, and 10 bases separated the two germline ends.

Ten or more counts support this clonotype. The chain carries TRBV7-8 and TRBJ2-5; TRBD1 matches 7 bases. V shed 4 bases and J 5 bases; nucleotides not matched to a gene: 10. From germline, CDR1 is SGHVS and CDR2 FQNEAQ. The CDR3 runs 15 residues. The CDR3 nucleotides are TGTGCCAGCAGCTCCCAGACAGGGATGGGGGAGACCCAGTACTTC. Translating it yields CASSSQTGMGETQYF.

This clonotype was counted ten times or more. This rearrangement joins TRBV7-2 to TRBJ2-5; D unclear. V gave up 5 bases and J gave up 7 bases, with 14 bases separating them. The germline CDR1 and CDR2 sequences are SGHTA and FQGNSA. This CDR3 region has 13 residues. CDR3 sequence reads: CASSPRHLGTQYF. CDR3 sequence (DNA): TGTGCCAGCAGCCCGCGTCATCTGGGGACCCAGTACTTC.

This clonotype was counted many times. The chain employs TRBV7-2 and TRBJ1-1, with D possibly being TRBD1 (5 bases). V lost 2 bases and J lost 3, with 16 bases in between. CDR3 length equals 16 residues. Germline V lookup: CDR1 SGHTA, CDR2 FQGNSA. In nucleotides, the CDR3 is TGTGCCAGCAGCTTAACCCGCTCGGTGGGGCACACTGAAGCTTTCTTT. Translated: CASSLTRSVGHTEAFF.

This clonotype was seen repeatedly, ten times or more. The genes are TRBV28 and TRBJ2-1, with D possibly being TRBD2 (5 bases). The V end was cut by 10 bases, the J end by 3 bases, with 13 bases between. The germline gives CDR1 MDHEN, CDR2 SYDVKM. This CDR3 spans 13 amino acids. The chain's CDR3 is CATGEGIYNEQFF. For the CDR3, the DNA is TGTGCCACCGGGGAAGGGATCTACAATGAGCAGTTCTTC.

This clonotype has at least ten counts. The gene calls are TRBV6-1 and TRBJ1-2; D is perhaps TRBD1 (5 bases). Germline V gene lookup returns CDR1 MNHNS and CDR2 SASEGT. Between the trimmed V and J ends, which lost 3 bases and 5 bases, there was a span of 10 bases. The CDR3 spans 13 residues. CDR3 amino acids: CASSDWDGYGYTF. The CDR3 DNA reads TGTGCCAGCAGTGATTGGGACGGTTATGGCTACACCTTC.

This clonotype was counted many times. CDR3 sequence (DNA): TGTGCCAGCACCGAGGACGGGAACGAGCAGTACTTC. It yields the protein CASTEDGNEQYF. This chain links TRBV12-3 or TRBV12-4 with TRBJ2-7, with TRBD2 as a possible D gene (5 bases). CDR3 length: 12 residues. Trimming left V 7 bases short and J 5 bases short, with 12 bases between.

This clonotype was recorded many times. The chain links TRBV7-2 to TRBJ1-3; D might be TRBD1 (5 bases). The germline V and J ends were trimmed by 0 bases and 4 bases, with 10 bases remaining between them. CDR1 SGHTA and CDR2 FQGNSA come from the germline V gene. CDR3 length equals 15 residues. As DNA, the CDR3 is TGTGCCAGCAGCTTAGCAGGGGCTTCAGGAAACACCATATATTTT. It is translated as CASSLAGASGNTIYF. Together with reference TRBV7-2 and TRBJ1-3, the CDR3 gives the full variable domain: GAGVSQSPSNKVTEKGKDVELRCDPISGHTALYWYRQSLGQGLEFLIYFQGNSAPDKSGLPSDRFSAERTGGSVSTLTIQRTQQEDSAVYLCASSLAGASGNTIYFGEGSWLTVV.

This clonotype showed up many times. The chain joins TRBV7-6 to TRBJ2-5; 7 bases line up with TRBD1. This CDR3 is 13 amino acids long. V trimming: 5 bases; J trimming: 5 bases; junction bases outside the gene matches: 5. CDR1 SGHVS and CDR2 FNYEAQ come from the germline V gene. CDR3 bases: TGTGCCAGCAGCCCCGGGACAGTTGAGACCCAGTACTTC. The encoded protein is CASSPGTVETQYF.

This clonotype was counted at least ten times. The chain is built from TRBV25-1 and TRBJ2-7; no clear D. The CDR3 sequence is 13 residues long. The germline V and J ends were trimmed by 8 bases and 0 bases, with 11 bases remaining between them. Looked up from germline, CDR1 is MGHDK and CDR2 is SYGVNS. Here the CDR3 DNA reads TGTGCCAGCCACCGGGCTAACTCCTACGAGCAGTACTTC. Translated: CASHRANSYEQYF.

This clonotype was seen many times. V gene TRBV7-9 combines with J gene TRBJ1-1; no firm D call. This CDR3 is 17 amino acids long. The germline CDR1 and CDR2 sequences are SEHNR and FQNEAQ (reference sequence). V gave up 2 bases and J gave up 0 bases, with 16 bases separating them. The CDR3 here is CASSLHRMRTVNTEAFF. The CDR3 coding sequence is TGTGCCAGCAGCTTACACCGAATGAGGACGGTGAACACTGAAGCTTTCTTT.

This clonotype has at least ten counts. This chain connects TRBV25-1 to TRBJ1-2; no definite D call. The CDR3 contains 13 residues. V was shortened by 6 bases and J by 8 bases, with 16 bases between the two germline ends. Germline assignment: CDR1 MGHDK and CDR2 SYGVNS. CDR3 amino acids: CASRSPDKLGYTF. CDR3 DNA: TGTGCCAGCAGAAGCCCCGACAAGCTAGGCTACACCTTC.

This clonotype was counted ten times or more. The chain combines TRBV7-2 with TRBJ2-7; D is unresolved. In germline, CDR1 is SGHTA, CDR2 FQGNSA. Trimming stripped 5 bases from V and 2 bases from J, with 13 bases between. The CDR3 covers 14 residues. The CDR3 loop is CASSPTTWTYEQYF. Here the CDR3 DNA reads TGTGCCAGCAGCCCGACGACTTGGACCTACGAGCAGTACTTC.